Here is one T cell receptor (beta chain) with its context. What it recognizes is unknown. The treatment denotes: approximately 18 received Ad26.COV2.S at low or high dose, single or two shots; about 5 received placebo; per-sample allocation not given. The samples date from day 63 after the first vaccine or placebo injection. Donation was by an adult aged 18-55 years who was in Boston. Assay used: immunoSEQ multiplex PCR; TCRdb lists only in-frame clones, some missing. This repertoire shows 300,000 to 450,000 clones, approximately 84% found once; its top ten account for less than 4%. This specimen belongs to a study of Ad26.COV2.S vaccination and SARS-CoV-2 variants. Whole-study context: Ad26.COV2.S was injected intramuscularly once or twice, 56 days apart.

Broader study findings: The authors reported substantial breadth in spike-specific CD8+ and CD4+ T cell responses after vaccination.

Germline V CDR1 and CDR2: SEHNR, FQNEAQ (reference sequence). V lost 2 bases to trimming and J lost 5 bases; unmatched junction nucleotides: 6. CDR3 length: 15 amino acids. This clonotype was sampled from a person between 18 and 65 years old who received the Ad26.COV2.S COVID-19 vaccine or a placebo. The chain joins TRBV7-9 to TRBJ2-7, with 10 positions matching TRBD1. The specimen was peripheral blood, collected in a trial of Ad26.COV2.S vaccine versus placebo. The CDR3 DNA reads as TGTGCCAGCAGCTTATTACGGGACAGGGGTGACGAGCAGTACTTC. As protein: CASSLLRDRGDEQYF.